This T cell receptor (beta chain) emerged from a study of blood T cell repertoires in COVID-19. This CDR3 contains 16 residues. The V segment lost 5 bases and the J segment 5 bases; nucleotides outside the gene matches: 10. Germline V gene data show CDR1 as SGHDT and CDR2 as YYEEEE. In the original analysis: It was from reference gene primer amplification that nucleated cell counts were estimated. The repertoire was sequenced with immunoSEQ multiplex PCR; TCRdb's copy has only in-frame clones and lacks some. D and trimming come from the DNA, and the V and J calls and clone size come from that table. The table includes around 230,000 clones, 83% detected once. This clone was recorded a few times.

The sequencing input was peripheral blood. The rearrangement links TRBV5-6 to TRBJ2-2; 9 bases line up with TRBD1. This receptor was identified in a woman aged 50 to 60 with acute or convalescent COVID-19. The CDR3 region has the DNA TGTGCCAGCAGGTCATCCGGGACAGGGAAAACCGGGGAGCTGTTTTTT. Translated, it gives CASRSSGTGKTGELFF.